Detailed here is one TCR beta chain. This sample stems from a study of blood T cell repertoires in COVID-19. Looking at the study overall: COVID-19 samples, acute and convalescent, were from the United States, Italy and Spain.

Assay used: immunoSEQ multiplex PCR; TCRdb lists only in-frame clones, some missing. The sample has a few hundred thousand clones; more than 75% are singletons. Looked up from germline, CDR1 is MDHEN and CDR2 is SYDVKM. There are 14 residues in the CDR3. V lost 7 bases, J lost 4 bases, and 7 bases stayed unmatched. The V gene is TRBV28, the J gene TRBJ1-1, with TRBD1 matching over 9 bases. The sample was peripheral blood. This receptor was obtained from a woman aged 45-59 years with active or convalescent COVID-19. The CDR3 protein is CASNHRGLSTEAFF. The CDR3, as DNA: TGTGCCAGCAATCACAGGGGGCTTAGCACTGAAGCTTTCTTT.